This record covers a single TCR beta chain. No antigen is known for it. These data originate in a study of CD8 T cells in ankylosing spondylitis. Findings and caveats of the study: It appeared that ankylosing spondylitis blood was characterized by a TCR beta motif of under ten highly homologous variants.

MiXCR, applied by TCRdb to the 5' RACE reads, yields one record per CDR3 protein. Altogether hundreds of thousands of distinct CDR3 sequences are present, about a fifth being singletons, with the ten largest covering roughly 4%. The CDR3 covers 15 residues. Germline assignment: CDR1 KGHSH and CDR2 LQKENI. Trimming took off 1 base at V and 0 bases at J, with 9 bases between the two ends. Sequencing was performed on blood, either unsorted or a sorted T cell fraction (not recorded which). This chain uses TRBV18 with TRBJ1-1, with D possibly TRBD1 on 5 matching bases. The clonotype was recovered from a female donor with ankylosing spondylitis or in good health (not recorded which). The CDR3 coding sequence is TGTGCCAGCTCACCACGGACAACCTTGAACACTGAAGCTTTCTTT. Translation gives CASSPRTTLNTEAFF. Full variable domain (missing parts from reference TRBV18 and TRBJ1-1): NAGVMQNPRHLVRRRGQEARLRCSPMKGHSHVYWYRQLPEEGLKFMVYLQKENIIDESGMPKERFSAEFPKEGPSILRIQQVVRGDSAAYFCASSPRTTLNTEAFFGQGTRLTVV.